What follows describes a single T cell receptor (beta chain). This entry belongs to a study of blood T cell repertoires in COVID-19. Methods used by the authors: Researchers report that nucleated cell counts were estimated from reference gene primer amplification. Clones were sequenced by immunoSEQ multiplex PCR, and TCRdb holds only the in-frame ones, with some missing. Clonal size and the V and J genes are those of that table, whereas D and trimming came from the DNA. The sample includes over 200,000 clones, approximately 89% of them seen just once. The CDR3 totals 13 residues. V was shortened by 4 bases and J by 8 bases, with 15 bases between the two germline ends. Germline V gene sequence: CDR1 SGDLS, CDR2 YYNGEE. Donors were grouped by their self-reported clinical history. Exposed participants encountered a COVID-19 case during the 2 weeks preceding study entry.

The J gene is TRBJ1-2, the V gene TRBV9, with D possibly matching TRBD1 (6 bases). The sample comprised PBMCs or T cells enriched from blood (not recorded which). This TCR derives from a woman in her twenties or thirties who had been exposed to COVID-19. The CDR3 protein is CASSPRDTRGYTF. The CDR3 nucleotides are TGTGCCAGCAGCCCCCGGGACACTCGGGGCTACACCTTC.